What follows is one T cell receptor (beta chain) and its context. This entry is derived from a study of human T cells and chemical hapten exposure. Described time point: patch test 3, about 24 weeks after DPC sensitization. This sample's treatment: therapeutic diphenylcyclopropenone sensitization with weekly scalp DPC. Original processing methods: Across samples, TCR counts had a median of about 92,000 and ranged from 23,224 to 690,600. TCRdb analysed the RACE reads with MiXCR anew, one entry per CDR3 protein. The V and J calls follow TCRdb's processing rather than the paper's. The data hold tens of thousands of distinct CDR3 sequences, with approximately 13% observed a single time. V was pared by 4 bases and J by 2 bases, with 11 bases between. This CDR3 comprises 15 residues. CDR1 is LGHDT and CDR2 is YNNKEL in the germline V gene (reference sequence).

The sequencing here drew on whole blood, taken in connection with sensitization to the hapten diphenylcyclopropenone (DPC). The chain is built from TRBV3-1 and TRBJ1-4; a weak D match, TRBD1 (5 bases). The TCR sequence derives from a woman in her forties or fifties with alopecia areata. Some clones in this sample may be carry-over from other donors' samples. The CDR3 DNA is TGTGCCAGCAGCCGAAGTGGGGCCACTAATGAAAAACTGTTTTTT. This codes for CASSRSGATNEKLFF.